The T cell receptor (beta chain) described here comes from a study of T cell repertoires in cytomegalovirus infection (dated by TCRdb to the late 2010s). With respect to the entire study: Donor HLA type was relevant to the analysis, because carriage of CMV infection together with the matching HLA type was indicated by public TCR beta signatures.

There are a few counts of this clonotype. Its cognate antigen has yet to be identified. No clone much larger than this one lies a single base away; base qualities are absent. Overall study outcomes, separate from this receptor: Carriers of CMV infection plus the relevant HLA type were discriminated by the cumulative frequency of public TCR beta family members in the study cohort and in an independent roughly 320-donor cohort. The ex vivo response was dominated by HLA-C-restricted CMV-specific TCR beta clonotypes, and the single most frequent clonotype in two of eight donors was supplied by these HLA-C-restricted clonotypes.

CDR1 and CDR2 are read off the germline V gene (reference sequence) as SEHNR and FQNEAQ. A distance of 17 bases separates the germline ends of V and J, which lose 6 bases and 2 bases respectively. Spanning cysteine to phenylalanine, the CDR3 consists of 16 amino acids. Only the CDR3 portion is preserved as DNA: 48 bases, with reading frame beginning at the first base. TCRdb records Illumina HiSeq 1500 as the sequencer. Starting from the raw public reads, TCRdb applied fastp trimming at Q25, assembled clones with MiXCR and retained in-frame beta chains. Identical CDR3 proteins give one entry, which carries the most common genes and DNA. For this sample the table gives roughly 630,000 distinct CDR3 sequences, of which around 24% were detected only once. 6.5% to 10% of the sample belongs to the ten largest clones.

Recombination joined TRBV7-9 with TRBJ2-1, with the D gene tentatively TRBD1 or TRBD2, based on 6 matching bases in each. Sequencing input: CD8+ T cells from PBMCs. This receptor was obtained from a human donor in good health (CMV status not recorded). Some clones in this sample may be carry-over from other donors' samples. The CDR3 has the sequence CASRGSSGGAYNEQFF. The DNA is TGTGCCAGCAGAGGGTCGTCCGGGGGCGCCTACAATGAGCAGTTCTTC.